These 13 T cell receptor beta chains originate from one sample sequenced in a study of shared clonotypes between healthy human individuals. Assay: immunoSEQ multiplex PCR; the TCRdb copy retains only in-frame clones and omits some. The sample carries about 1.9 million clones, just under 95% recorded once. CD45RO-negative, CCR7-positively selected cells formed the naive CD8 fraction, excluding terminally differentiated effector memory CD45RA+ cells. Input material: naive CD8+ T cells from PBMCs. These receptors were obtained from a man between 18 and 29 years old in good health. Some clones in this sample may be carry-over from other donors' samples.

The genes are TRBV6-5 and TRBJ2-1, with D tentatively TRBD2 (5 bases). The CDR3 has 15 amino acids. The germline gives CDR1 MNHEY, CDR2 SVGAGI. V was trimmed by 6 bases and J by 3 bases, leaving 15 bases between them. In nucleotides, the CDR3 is TGTGCCAGCAGCCCACTAGTTACAGACTACAATGAGCAGTTCTTC. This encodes CASSPLVTDYNEQFF.

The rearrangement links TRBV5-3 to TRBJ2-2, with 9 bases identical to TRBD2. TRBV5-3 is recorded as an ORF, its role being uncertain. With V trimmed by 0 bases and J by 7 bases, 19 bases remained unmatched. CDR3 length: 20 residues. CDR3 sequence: CARSLVQGSLAGSWGGELFF. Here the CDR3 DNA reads TGTGCCAGAAGCTTGGTTCAGGGGTCGCTAGCGGGATCGTGGGGCGGGGAGCTGTTTTTT.

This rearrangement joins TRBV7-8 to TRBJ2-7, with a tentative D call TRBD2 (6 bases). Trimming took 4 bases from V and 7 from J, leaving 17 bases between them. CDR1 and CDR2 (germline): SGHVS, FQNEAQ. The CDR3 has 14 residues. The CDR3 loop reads CASSSRWGVEEQYF. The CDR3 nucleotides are TGTGCCAGCAGCTCCCGGTGGGGGGTTGAAGAGCAGTACTTC.

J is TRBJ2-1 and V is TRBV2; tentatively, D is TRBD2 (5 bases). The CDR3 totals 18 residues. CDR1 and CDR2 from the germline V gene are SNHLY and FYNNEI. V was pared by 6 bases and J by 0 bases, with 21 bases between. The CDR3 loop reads CASRRERLGISSYNEQFF. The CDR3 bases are TGTGCCAGCAGGAGGGAAAGATTGGGAATCAGCTCCTACAATGAGCAGTTCTTC.

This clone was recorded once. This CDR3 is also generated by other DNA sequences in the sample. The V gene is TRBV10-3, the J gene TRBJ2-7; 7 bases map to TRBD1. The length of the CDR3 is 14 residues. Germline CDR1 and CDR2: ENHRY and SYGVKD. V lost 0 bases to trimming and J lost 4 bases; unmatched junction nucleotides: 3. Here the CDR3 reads CAISESGGGYEQYF. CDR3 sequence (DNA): TGTGCCATCAGTGAGTCAGGGGGCGGTTACGAGCAGTACTTC.

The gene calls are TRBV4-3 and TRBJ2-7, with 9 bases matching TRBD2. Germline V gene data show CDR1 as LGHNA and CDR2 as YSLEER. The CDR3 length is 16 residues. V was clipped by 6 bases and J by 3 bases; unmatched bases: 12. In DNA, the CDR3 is TGCGCCAGCAGTCCGTCGCGGGAGGGCGTTCTCTACGAGCAGTACTTC. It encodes CASSPSREGVLYEQYF.

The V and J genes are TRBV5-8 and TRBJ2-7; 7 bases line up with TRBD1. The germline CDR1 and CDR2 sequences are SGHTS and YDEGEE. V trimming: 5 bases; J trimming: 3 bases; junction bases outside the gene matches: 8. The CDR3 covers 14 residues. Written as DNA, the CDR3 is TGTGCCAGCAGGAAGACAGGGTCGATCTACGAGCAGTACTTC. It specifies CASRKTGSIYEQYF.

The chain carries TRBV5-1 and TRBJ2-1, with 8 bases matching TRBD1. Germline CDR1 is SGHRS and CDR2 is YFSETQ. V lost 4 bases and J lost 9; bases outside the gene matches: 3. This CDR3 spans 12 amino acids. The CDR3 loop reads CASSQGQVEQFF. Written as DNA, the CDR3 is TGCGCCAGCAGCCAGGGACAGGTTGAGCAGTTCTTC.

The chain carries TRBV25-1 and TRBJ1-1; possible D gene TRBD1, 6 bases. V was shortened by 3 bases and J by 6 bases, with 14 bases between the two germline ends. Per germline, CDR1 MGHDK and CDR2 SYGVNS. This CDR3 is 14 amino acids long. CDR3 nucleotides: TGTGCCAGCAGTGAGGTTCGGACAGCCGCTGAAGCTTTCTTT. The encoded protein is CASSEVRTAAEAFF.

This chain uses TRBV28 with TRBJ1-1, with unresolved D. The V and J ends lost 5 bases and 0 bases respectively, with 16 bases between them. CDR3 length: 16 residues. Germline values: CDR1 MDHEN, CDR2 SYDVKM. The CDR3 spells CASSPMITFMNTEAFF. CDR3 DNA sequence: TGTGCCAGCAGTCCGATGATAACCTTTATGAACACTGAAGCTTTCTTT.

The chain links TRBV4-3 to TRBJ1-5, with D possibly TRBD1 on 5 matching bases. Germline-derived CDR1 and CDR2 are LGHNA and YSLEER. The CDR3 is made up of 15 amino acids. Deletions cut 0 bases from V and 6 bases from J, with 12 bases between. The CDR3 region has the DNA TGCGCCAGCAGCCAAGATCAAGGGGTTAGTCAGCCCCAGCATTTT. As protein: CASSQDQGVSQPQHF.

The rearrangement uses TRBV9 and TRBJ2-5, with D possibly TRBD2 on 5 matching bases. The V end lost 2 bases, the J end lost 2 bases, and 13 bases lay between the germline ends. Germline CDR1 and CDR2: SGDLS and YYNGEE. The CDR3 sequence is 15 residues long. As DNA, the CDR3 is TGTGCCAGCAGCGTCCGGGGAAATCCGCAAGAGACCCAGTACTTC. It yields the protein CASSVRGNPQETQYF.

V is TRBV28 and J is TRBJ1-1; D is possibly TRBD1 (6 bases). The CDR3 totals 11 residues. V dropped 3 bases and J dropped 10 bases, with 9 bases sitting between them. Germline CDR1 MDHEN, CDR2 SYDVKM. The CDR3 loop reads CASSLTGGAFF. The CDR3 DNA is TGTGCCAGCAGTTTGACAGGAGGAGCTTTCTTT.